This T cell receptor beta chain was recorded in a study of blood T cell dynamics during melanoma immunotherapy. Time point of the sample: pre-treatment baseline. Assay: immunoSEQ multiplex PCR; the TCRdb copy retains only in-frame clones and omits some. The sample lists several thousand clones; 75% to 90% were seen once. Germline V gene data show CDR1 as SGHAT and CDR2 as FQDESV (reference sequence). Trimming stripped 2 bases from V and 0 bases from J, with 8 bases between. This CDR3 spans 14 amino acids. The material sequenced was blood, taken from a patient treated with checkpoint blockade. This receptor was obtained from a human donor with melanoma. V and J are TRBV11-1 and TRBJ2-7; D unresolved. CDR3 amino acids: CASSLRWISYEQYF. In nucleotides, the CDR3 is TGTGCCAGCAGCTTACGGTGGATCTCCTACGAGCAGTACTTC.